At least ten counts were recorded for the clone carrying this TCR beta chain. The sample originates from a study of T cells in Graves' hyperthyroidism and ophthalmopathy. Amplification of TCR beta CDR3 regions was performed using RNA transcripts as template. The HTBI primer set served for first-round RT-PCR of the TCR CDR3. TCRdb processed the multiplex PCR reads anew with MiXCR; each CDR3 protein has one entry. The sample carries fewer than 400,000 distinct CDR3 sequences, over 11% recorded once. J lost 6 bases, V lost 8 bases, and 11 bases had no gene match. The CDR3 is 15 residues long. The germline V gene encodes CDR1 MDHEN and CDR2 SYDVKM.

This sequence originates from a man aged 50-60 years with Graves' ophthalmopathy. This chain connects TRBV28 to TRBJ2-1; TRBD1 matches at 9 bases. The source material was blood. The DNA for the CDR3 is TGTGCCAGCTCTTTGGGAGGACAGGGGAGCAATGAGCAGTTCTTC. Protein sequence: CASSLGGQGSNEQFF.